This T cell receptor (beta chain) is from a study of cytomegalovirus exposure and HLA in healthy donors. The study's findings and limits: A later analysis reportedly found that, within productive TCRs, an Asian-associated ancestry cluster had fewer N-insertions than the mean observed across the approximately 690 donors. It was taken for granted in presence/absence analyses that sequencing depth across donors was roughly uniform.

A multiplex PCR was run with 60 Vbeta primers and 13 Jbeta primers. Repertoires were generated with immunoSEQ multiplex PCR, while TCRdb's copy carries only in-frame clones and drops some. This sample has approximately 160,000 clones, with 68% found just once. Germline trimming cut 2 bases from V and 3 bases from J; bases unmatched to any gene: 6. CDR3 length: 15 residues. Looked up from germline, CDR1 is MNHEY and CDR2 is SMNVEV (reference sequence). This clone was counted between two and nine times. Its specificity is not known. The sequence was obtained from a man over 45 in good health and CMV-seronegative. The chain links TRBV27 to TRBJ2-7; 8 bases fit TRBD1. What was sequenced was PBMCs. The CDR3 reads CASSLTGQGVYEQYF. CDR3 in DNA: TGTGCCAGCAGTTTAACTGGACAGGGAGTCTACGAGCAGTACTTC.